A selection of T cell receptor beta chains follows, all from one sample in a study of regulatory T cells in long-lasting Graves disease. From the multiplex PCR reads, TCRdb called clonotypes with MiXCR, one entry per CDR3 protein. This table holds more than 350,000 distinct CDR3 sequences, 14% to 15% found once. Another study also made use of these data, one on T cells in Graves' hyperthyroidism and ophthalmopathy.

This specimen was peripheral blood mononuclear cells (PBMCs), taken at new diagnosis, from a patient treated with antithyroid drugs. The origin of the receptors is a woman in her 30s with Graves disease. The conserved cysteine and the conserved F or W are not part of the CDR3 here.

cdr3_length | v_call | cdr3_aa
11 | TRBV5-1 | ASSKGDNTEAF
11 | TRBV29-1 | SVEGQVPYEQY
12 | TRBV10-2 | ASSVAGLYNEQF
14 | TRBV11-2 | ASSTVKYSGANVLT
12 | TRBV11-3 | ASSSLAGVGEQF
10 | TRBV16 | ASSGRTDTQY
13 | TRBV19 | ASSLLAASTDTQY
13 | TRBV10-3 | AIKESGRGTGEQF
13 | TRBV7-3 | ASSSPLGGTETQY
14 | TRBV19 | ASSIAPDRLTGELF
12 | TRBV29-1 | SVGLGGLNTEAF
19 | TRBV7-2 | ASSPRTRTSGRALRVNEQF
10 | TRBV2 | ASSGVNYGYT
11 | TRBV29-1 | SVEPRLNTEAF
13 | TRBV6-8 | ASSYATGITYEQY
14 | TRBV20-1 | SASLGQGARNQPQH
11 | TRBV30 | AWRRGNTDTQY
12 | TRBV5-5 | ASSSGQDNQPQH
9 | TRBV30 | AWTRGTEAF
15 | TRBV3-1 | ASSSRAGTGRYNEQF
14 | TRBV20-1 | SVSQLAGGRTDTQY
10 | TRBV28 | ASSSGPQDAF
14 | TRBV12-3/TRBV12-4 | ASSFRADPSTDTQY
15 | TRBV4-1 | ASSQDAAGGPLETQY
13 | TRBV6-1 | ASRRQGEGNQPQH
13 | TRBV6-2/TRBV6-3 | ASRLDRLSTDTQY
14 | TRBV7-2 | ASSSGLAGGQETQY
13 | TRBV10-3 | AISDVGGQNQPQH
14 | TRBV3-1 | ASSQMLPLGTDTQY
12 | TRBV9 | ASSVHPETYEAF
11 | TRBV28 | ASRSLADNEQF
12 | TRBV6-4 | ASSVSASTDTQY
12 | TRBV20-1 | SARRAGSQETQY
11 | TRBV30 | AWSGTLRSPLH
11 | TRBV4-1 | ASSQAQGSEAF
15 | TRBV11-3 | ASSFSGTSGRNNEQY
12 | TRBV6-1 | ASSTQVANSPLH
14 | TRBV11-2 | ASSLRADYYTDTQY
13 | TRBV20-1 | SARDRSGRRNEQF
11 | TRBV29-1 | SVETPLNTEAF
14 | TRBV12-3/TRBV12-4 | ASRSGTVGKADTQY
13 | TRBV7-9 | ASSLETGTNYGYT
12 | TRBV10-3 | AISGEGIYNEQF
14 | TRBV6-1 | ASSLGLAGRPDTQY
14 | TRBV19 | ASSILRTASDQPQH
14 | TRBV2 | ASRVPQGGRDNEQF
16 | TRBV3-1 | ASSQDYPGIQTNEKLF
12 | TRBV7-6 | ASSLGRVPDTQY
13 | TRBV16 | ASSQSVLVTDTQY
14 | TRBV12-3/TRBV12-4 | ASSSTTAPSGNTIY
13 | TRBV25-1 | ASSEVGQGSVLQY
13 | TRBV5-1 | ASSLLVQPYNEQF
12 | TRBV6-5 | ASSWDRVTGELF
15 | TRBV6-5 | ASSYPVPRGYTGELF
11 | TRBV6-1 | ASTGGSTYGYT